Below, 25 T cell receptor beta chains from the same sample are listed, as sequenced in a study of blood T cells in healthy people across ages. The use of a sample-barcoded 5' primer and a J-beta primer mix characterized a second PCR of roughly 7 to 11 cycles. Each CDR3 protein is one row after TCRdb ran MiXCR on the 5' RACE reads. The sample lists under 1,000,000 distinct CDR3 sequences; about half were seen once. The sample consisted of blood. The source is an elderly man in good health.

V gene TRBV5-1 combines with J gene TRBJ2-3; no definite D call. V was clipped by 5 bases and J by 5 bases, with 12 bases between them. Germline assignment: CDR1 SGHRS and CDR2 YFSETQ. This CDR3 comprises 13 residues. The CDR3 loop is CASRPGSGDTQYF. The CDR3 coding sequence is TGCGCCAGCAGGCCCGGAAGTGGAGATACGCAGTATTTT.

For this clonotype: This may be a read error, as it is one base from a much larger clone. The V call is TRBV10-3, the J call TRBJ2-7; perhaps TRBD1 as D (5 bases). The CDR3 is 13 residues long. V lost 10 bases, J lost 4 bases, and 17 bases lay in between. Per germline, CDR1 ENHRY and CDR2 SYGVKD. The CDR3 nucleotides are TGTGCCACCAGGGCTAGTTCGTCGTACGAGCAGTACTTC. Translation gives CATRASSSYEQYF.

Many counts were recorded for this clonotype. The rearrangement uses TRBV20-1 and TRBJ2-2; D is uncertain. Trimming left V 0 bases short and J 0 bases short, with 14 bases between. The germline V gene has CDR1 DFQATT and CDR2 SNEGSKA (reference sequence). There are 17 residues in the CDR3. CDR3 DNA: TGCAGTGCTAGAGAGGCGGCGGTGTTCGCGAACACCGGGGAGCTGTTTTTT. Protein product: CSAREAAVFANTGELFF.

V is TRBV7-8 and J is TRBJ2-5, with unresolved D. V dropped 5 bases and J dropped 11 bases, with 21 bases sitting between them. CDR3 length: 14 residues. Germline V gene sequence: CDR1 SGHVS, CDR2 FQNEAQ. Here the CDR3 reads CASSVGRHFNEQYF. The CDR3 nucleotides are TGTGCCAGCAGCGTAGGTAGGCACTTCAATGAGCAGTACTTC.

The chain joins TRBV5-1 to TRBJ2-1; 9 positions agree with TRBD2. The germline CDR1 and CDR2 sequences are SGHRS and YFSETQ. The V and J ends lost 2 bases and 2 bases, in that order; junction bases with no gene match: 8. This CDR3 is built from 17 residues. The CDR3 DNA reads as TGCGCCAGCAGCTTACCGACTAGCGGAGCCCCCTACAATGAGCAGTTCTTC. Its translation is CASSLPTSGAPYNEQFF.

This clonotype has a handful of counts. The rearrangement links TRBV10-3 to TRBJ2-7; D is ambiguous. V was cut by 3 bases and J by 3 bases, with 9 bases left in between. The CDR3 contains 13 residues. Germline V gene data show CDR1 as ENHRY and CDR2 as SYGVKD. As DNA, the CDR3 is TGTGCCATCAGTGACCACAGAGTCTACGAGCAGTACTTC. This encodes CAISDHRVYEQYF.

This chain connects TRBV28 to TRBJ2-7; no definite D call. CDR3 length: 12 amino acids. The germline CDR1 and CDR2 sequences are MDHEN and SYDVKM. In DNA form, the CDR3 reads TGTGGCAGTGCCGGGCGCTCCTACGAGCAGTACTTC. Protein: CGSAGRSYEQYF.

The chain carries TRBV7-2 and TRBJ2-5; unclear D gene. Germline V gene data show CDR1 as SGHTA and CDR2 as FQGNSA. The CDR3 has 15 residues. V was trimmed by 1 base and J by 4 bases, leaving 13 bases between them. Here the CDR3 DNA reads TGTGCCAGCAGCTTAGTCGCTCTGGTAGGAGAGACCCAGTACTTC. It yields the protein CASSLVALVGETQYF.

The chain links TRBV4-3 to TRBJ2-2, with D possibly TRBD1 on 5 matching bases. The V end lost 0 bases, the J end lost 1 base, and 9 bases lay between the germline ends. The CDR3 is 16 residues long. CDR1 is LGHNA and CDR2 is YSLEER in the germline V gene. The CDR3 sequence: CASSQDPGQNTGELFF. Here the CDR3 DNA reads TGCGCCAGCAGCCAAGATCCCGGACAGAACACCGGGGAGCTGTTTTTT.

This clonotype was seen more than once but under ten times. It may be a read error: a sequence one base away is much more abundant. The chain recombines TRBV5-1 with TRBJ2-1; 7 positions match TRBD2. Trimming at V came to 0 bases and at J to 7 bases, leaving 13 bases not matched to a gene. The CDR3 is 17 residues long. Per germline, CDR1 SGHRS and CDR2 YFSETQ. The CDR3 bases are TGCGCCAGCAGCTTGGATCTCGGGCGGGAGACGAAAAATGAGCAGTTCTTC. The encoded protein is CASSLDLGRETKNEQFF.

This chain links TRBV4-2 with TRBJ2-1; 13 bases fit TRBD2. V was pared by 1 base and J by 7 bases, with 25 bases of the junction left unmatched. Germline CDR1 reads LGHNA; CDR2 reads YNFKEQ. The CDR3 has 23 amino acids. CDR3 in amino acids: CASSQGPTRTSGGAGLLGNEQFF. The CDR3 DNA is TGTGCCAGCAGCCAAGGGCCAACCAGAACTAGCGGGGGGGCCGGTTTGTTAGGGAATGAGCAGTTCTTC.

The V and J genes are TRBV4-3 and TRBJ1-1; 7 bases match TRBD1. CDR1 and CDR2 from the germline V gene are LGHNA and YSLEER. The trim removed 2 bases at V and 5 bases at J, leaving 5 bases unmatched. This CDR3 is built from 14 residues. The CDR3 DNA sequence: TGCGCCAGCAGCCAAAGCGTCAGGGGGACTGAAGCTTTCTTT. Its translation is CASSQSVRGTEAFF.

This CDR3 is CSVDIRGRGEKLFF. The CDR3 region has the DNA TGCAGCGTTGATATCAGGGGGCGAGGTGAAAAACTGTTTTTT. The J gene is TRBJ1-4, the V gene TRBV29-1, with TRBD1 identical over 8 bases. V lost 3 bases, J lost 7 bases, and 7 bases stayed unmatched. CDR3 length equals 14 residues. In germline, CDR1 is SQVTM, CDR2 ANQGSEA.

This chain uses TRBV6-5 with TRBJ1-2; D is perhaps TRBD1 (6 bases). CDR1 MNHEY and CDR2 SVGAGI come from the germline V gene. CDR3 length: 14 residues. V lost 0 bases, J lost 6 bases, and 11 bases lay in between. CDR3 nucleotides: TGTGCCAGCAGTTACTCGGGGGGCCGAGATGGCTACACCTTC. Its translation is CASSYSGGRDGYTF.

This clonotype has at least ten counts. A much larger clonotype is one base distant, so this may be a read error. V and J are TRBV27 and TRBJ1-5; D is uncertain. The length of the CDR3 is 13 residues. V lost 4 bases and J lost 4, with 8 bases in between. Germline-derived CDR1 and CDR2 are MNHEY and SMNVEV (reference sequence). The DNA of the CDR3 is TGTGCCAGCAGTTGTAGGCGAAATCAGCCCCAGCATTTT. As protein: CASSCRRNQPQHF.

This clonotype was seen once. The gene calls are TRBV29-1 and TRBJ1-2; no definite D call. V was pared by 6 bases and J by 2 bases, with 10 bases between. There are 12 residues in the CDR3. In germline, CDR1 is SQVTM, CDR2 ANQGSEA. CDR3 nucleotides: TGCAGCGTCTTGGGTCTGAACTATGGCTACACCTTC. Protein sequence: CSVLGLNYGYTF.

The J gene is TRBJ1-4, the V gene TRBV2; D unclear. CDR3 size: 18 residues. Germline CDR1 SNHLY, CDR2 FYNNEI. V was trimmed by 0 bases and J by 3 bases, leaving 17 bases between them. The CDR3 bases are TGTGCCAGCAGTGAAGCGCTTCAGAGGGCTAGCGCTAATGAAAAACTGTTTTTT. Its protein is CASSEALQRASANEKLFF.

This clonotype was detected ten times or more. The V gene is TRBV14, the J gene TRBJ2-5; TRBD1 matches at 7 bases. The trim removed 4 bases at V and 4 bases at J, leaving 9 bases unmatched. CDR1 is SGHDN and CDR2 is FVKESK in the germline V gene. The CDR3 is 15 residues long. The CDR3 bases are TGTGCCAGCAGCCCCTCGACAGGGCTGACAGAGACCCAGTACTTC. Its protein is CASSPSTGLTETQYF.

The J gene is TRBJ2-1, the V gene TRBV7-2, with 8 bases lining up with TRBD2. CDR1 and CDR2 (germline): SGHTA, FQGNSA. With 0 bases clipped from V and 6 bases from J, the junction kept 7 bases outside the gene matches. The CDR3 has 16 amino acids. The CDR3 sequence: CASSLAGAGARNEQFF. Here the CDR3 DNA reads TGTGCCAGCAGCTTAGCGGGAGCGGGAGCCCGCAATGAGCAGTTCTTC.

Ten or more counts support this clonotype. V gene TRBV20-1 combines with J gene TRBJ2-3; possibly TRBD2 for D (5 bases). Between the trimmed V and J ends, which lost 6 bases and 6 bases, there was a span of 19 bases. Germline V gene sequence: CDR1 DFQATT, CDR2 SNEGSKA (reference sequence). The CDR3 totals 14 residues. The CDR3 coding sequence is TGCAGTGCCGACCAGTGGGAGTATGCCGATACGCAGTATTTT. Its translation is CSADQWEYADTQYF.

The chain links TRBV7-9 to TRBJ2-4, with 14 bases matching TRBD2. The end of the DNA fits TRBJ2-7 better, so the J call may be wrong. This CDR3 is 16 amino acids long. Per the germline V gene, CDR1 is SEHNR and CDR2 is FQNEAQ (reference sequence). The DNA of the CDR3 is TGTGCCAGCAGCCATGGACTAGCGGGGGGCGGAAGCGAGCAGTACTTC. It codes for CASSHGLAGGGSEQYF.

V usage is TRBV20-1 and J usage is TRBJ2-3; no clear D. The CDR3 contains 13 residues. Germline values: CDR1 DFQATT, CDR2 SNEGSKA (reference sequence). The ends were cut back, 3 bases at V and 1 base at J, with 8 bases in the middle. CDR3 region: CSASPAGTDTQYF. CDR3 coding DNA: TGCAGTGCTAGCCCAGCAGGCACAGATACGCAGTATTTT.

The sample holds a few counts of this clonotype. The chain joins TRBV5-1 to TRBJ2-1, with D possibly matching TRBD2 (6 bases). The CDR3 loop spans 15 amino acids. From germline, CDR1 is SGHRS and CDR2 YFSETQ. V was shortened by 4 bases and J by 4 bases, with 15 bases between the two germline ends. The CDR3 is CASSGGLPAYNEQFF. CDR3 DNA sequence: TGCGCCAGCAGCGGCGGACTACCGGCTTACAATGAGCAGTTCTTC.

The V and J genes are TRBV15 and TRBJ2-4, with D tentatively TRBD2 (5 bases). V was pared by 3 bases and J by 3 bases, with 6 bases between. The CDR3 is made up of 13 amino acids. Germline V gives CDR1 LNHNV, CDR2 YYDKDF (reference sequence). CDR3 sequence (DNA): TGTGCCACCAGCAGGAGGGTCAAAAACATTCAGTACTTC. Protein sequence: CATSRRVKNIQYF.

The DNA of the CDR3 is TGTGCCAGCAGTCCCGGGGACAGGGAAACCGGGGAGCTGTTTTTT. It is translated as CASSPGDRETGELFF. This rearrangement joins TRBV28 to TRBJ2-2; 9 nucleotides align to TRBD1. Germline CDR1 reads MDHEN; CDR2 reads SYDVKM. V gave up 5 bases and J gave up 5 bases; unmatched junction bases: 6. The CDR3 has 15 residues.